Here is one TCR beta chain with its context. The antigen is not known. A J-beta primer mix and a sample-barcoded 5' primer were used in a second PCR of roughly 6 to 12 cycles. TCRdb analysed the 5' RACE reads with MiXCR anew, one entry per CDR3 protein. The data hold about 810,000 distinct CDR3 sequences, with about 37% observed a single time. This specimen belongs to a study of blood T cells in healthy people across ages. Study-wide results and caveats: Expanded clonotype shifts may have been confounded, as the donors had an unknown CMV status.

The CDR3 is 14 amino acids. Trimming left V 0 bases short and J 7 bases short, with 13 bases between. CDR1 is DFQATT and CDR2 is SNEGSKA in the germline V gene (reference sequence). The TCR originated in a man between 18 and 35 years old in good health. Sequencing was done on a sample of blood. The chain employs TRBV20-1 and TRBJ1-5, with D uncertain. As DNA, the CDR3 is TGCAGTGCTAGAGATGGGGTGGGTCAGCAGCCCCAGCATTTT. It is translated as CSARDGVGQQPQHF.